The 25 T cell receptor beta chains below all came from one sample that was sequenced in a study of blood T cell repertoires in COVID-19. Some clones are missing from TCRdb's copy, which holds only in-frame ones; the method was immunoSEQ multiplex PCR. The sample shows about 210,000 clones, around 88% of them seen only once. Sequenced sample: peripheral blood. These receptors came from a man in his fifties or sixties with active or convalescent COVID-19.

V usage is TRBV27 and J usage is TRBJ2-3, with a tentative D call TRBD1 (5 bases). This CDR3 contains 15 residues. Germline assignment: CDR1 MNHEY and CDR2 SMNVEV (reference sequence). V was clipped by 5 bases and J by 1 base, with 13 bases between them. The CDR3 loop is CASSPQVTGTDTQYF. CDR3 nucleotide sequence: TGTGCCAGCAGTCCACAGGTAACCGGCACAGATACGCAGTATTTT.

This clone appeared once. V gene TRBV2 combines with J gene TRBJ2-1; TRBD2 might be the D (5 bases). The CDR3 has 16 residues. CDR1 SNHLY and CDR2 FYNNEI come from the germline V gene. Trimming took off 5 bases at V and 0 bases at J, with 14 bases between the two ends. CDR3 sequence reads: CASSWRLLSSYNEQFF. The CDR3 nucleotides read TGTGCCAGCAGTTGGAGGCTCCTCAGCTCCTACAATGAGCAGTTCTTC.

V is TRBV4-1 and J is TRBJ1-1; D unclear. The germline CDR1 and CDR2 sequences are MGHRA and YSYEKL. This CDR3 contains 13 residues. Trimming removed 5 bases from V and 8 bases from J, with 15 bases in between. The CDR3 DNA reads as TGCGCCAGCAGCGATGTTTATGAAGAGGAAGCTTTCTTT. Translation: CASSDVYEEEAFF.

The chain is built from TRBV9 and TRBJ1-6; no reliable D call. In germline, CDR1 is SGDLS, CDR2 YYNGEE. The CDR3 is made up of 16 amino acids. The V gene lost 1 base and the J gene lost 3 bases, with 11 bases spanning the gap. This chain's CDR3 is CASSVSAENYNSPLHF. For the CDR3, the DNA is TGTGCCAGCAGCGTATCAGCGGAAAACTATAATTCACCCCTCCACTTT.

CDR3: CASSDRRTEAFF. The CDR3 DNA is TGTGCCAGCAGCGATCGGAGGACTGAAGCTTTCTTT. The gene calls are TRBV7-2 and TRBJ1-1; D is unresolved. This CDR3 is 12 amino acids long. V dropped 5 bases and J dropped 5 bases, with 9 bases sitting between them. Per germline, CDR1 SGHTA and CDR2 FQGNSA.

The rearrangement links TRBV18 to TRBJ2-3; 14 bases line up with TRBD2. The junction had 7 bases not matched to a gene; V was cut back by 3 bases and J by 2 bases. The germline gives CDR1 KGHSH, CDR2 LQKENI. The CDR3 sequence is 18 residues long. The CDR3 spells CASSPPGLAGELTDTQYF. In DNA, the CDR3 is TGTGCCAGCTCACCTCCGGGACTAGCGGGGGAACTCACAGATACGCAGTATTTT.

The chain recombines TRBV10-3 with TRBJ1-4; 7 bases align to TRBD1. This CDR3 contains 14 residues. Germline values: CDR1 ENHRY, CDR2 SYGVKD. Trimming cost V 6 bases and J 4 bases; bases outside gene matches: 5. CDR3 bases: TGTGCCATCAGGCCAGGGGGGTTTAATGAAAAACTGTTTTTT. Its translation is CAIRPGGFNEKLFF.

The chain couples TRBV7-2 to TRBJ2-3; D ambiguous. The CDR3 spans 13 residues. The germline V gene has CDR1 SGHTA and CDR2 FQGNSA. V was pared by 1 base and J by 6 bases, with 8 bases between. The CDR3 reads CASSLDSRDTQYF. DNA of the CDR3: TGTGCCAGCAGCTTAGACAGTCGGGATACGCAGTATTTT.

The chain is built from TRBV19 and TRBJ2-2; 8 nucleotides match TRBD2. CDR3 length: 15 amino acids. Trimming cost V 2 bases and J 6 bases; bases outside gene matches: 5. The V gene's germline CDR1 is LNHDA and CDR2 SQIVND (reference sequence). CDR3 DNA: TGTGCCAGTAGTATACGCGGGAGGTCGGCCGGGGAGCTGTTTTTT. Translating gives CASSIRGRSAGELFF. Complete variable domain (other parts from reference TRBV19 and TRBJ2-2): DGGITQSPKYLFRKEGQNVTLSCEQNLNHDAMYWYRQDPGQGLRLIYYSQIVNDFQKGDIAEGYSVSREKKESFPLTVTSAQKNPTAFYLCASSIRGRSAGELFFGEGSRLTVL.

This clone was seen many times. The chain joins TRBV18 to TRBJ1-4; 7 nucleotides match TRBD1. After removal of 6 bases from V and 6 bases from J, the junction contained 7 bases not matched to a gene. The CDR3 spans 14 residues. Germline values: CDR1 KGHSH, CDR2 LQKENI. This CDR3 reads CASSSTGYYEKLFF. For the CDR3, the DNA is TGTGCCAGCTCTTCGACAGGGTATTATGAAAAACTGTTTTTT.

The V gene is TRBV5-4, the J gene TRBJ2-1; 8 bases are a match to TRBD1. The V and J ends lost 4 bases and 6 bases, in that order; junction bases with no gene match: 9. CDR1 and CDR2 (germline): SGHNT, YYREEE (reference sequence). The CDR3 is 15 amino acids. The chain's CDR3 is CASSPDRGPLNEQFF. CDR3 nucleotide sequence: TGTGCCAGCAGCCCTGACAGGGGTCCCCTCAATGAGCAGTTCTTC.

This chain links TRBV19 with TRBJ2-3, with 12 bases that match TRBD2. The V gene's germline CDR1 is LNHDA and CDR2 SQIVND (reference sequence). This CDR3 has 19 amino acids. V gave up 5 bases and J gave up 4 bases; unmatched junction bases: 16. The CDR3 DNA reads TGTGCCAGTAGTCCGCCTAGCGGGAGGGCCCTGGTTGCACCAGATACGCAGTATTTT. Translated: CASSPPSGRALVAPDTQYF.

The rearrangement links TRBV5-6 to TRBJ1-2; D gene unclear. Between the trimmed V and J ends, which lost 2 bases and 8 bases, there was a span of 7 bases. Germline V lookup: CDR1 SGHDT, CDR2 YYEEEE. There are 11 residues in the CDR3. CDR3 sequence reads: CASSFFQGYTF. CDR3 nucleotide sequence: TGTGCCAGCAGCTTCTTTCAGGGCTACACCTTC.

J is TRBJ2-4 and V is TRBV28; weak D call: TRBD2 (7 bases). With 9 bases removed from V and 8 bases from J, the gap between germline ends came to 20 bases. Germline CDR1 reads MDHEN; CDR2 reads SYDVKM. This CDR3 region has 14 residues. The CDR3 loop is CASTGGGSLDIQYF. The CDR3 DNA reads TGTGCCAGTACTGGGGGCGGGAGTTTAGACATTCAGTACTTC.

The chain recombines TRBV9 with TRBJ2-1; TRBD1 agrees at 8 bases. The ends lost 5 bases at V and 10 bases at J; junction bases unmatched: 8. The CDR3 loop spans 13 amino acids. The germline V gene has CDR1 SGDLS and CDR2 YYNGEE. The CDR3, as DNA: TGTGCCAGCAGGCAGGGGGCCGGGGAGGAGCAGTTCTTC. Protein sequence: CASRQGAGEEQFF.

The count of this clone is one. V and J are TRBV6-5 and TRBJ2-3, with a weak D call TRBD2 (6 bases). CDR1 is MNHEY, CDR2 SVGAGI, per germline. The CDR3 is 13 residues long. Trimming pared 7 bases from V and 1 base from J, leaving 9 bases between. The CDR3 region has the DNA TGTGCCAGCACCCCGGGGGGCACAGATACGCAGTATTTT. Translation gives CASTPGGTDTQYF.

This chain connects TRBV5-8 to TRBJ1-2; weak D call: TRBD1 (6 bases). Trimming left V 4 bases short and J 4 bases short, with 14 bases between. Germline lookup yields CDR1 SGHTS and CDR2 YDEGEE. The CDR3 has 14 residues. The CDR3: CASSRPQGGYGYTF. The CDR3 DNA sequence: TGTGCCAGCAGCCGGCCACAGGGCGGCTATGGCTACACCTTC.

DNA for the CDR3: TGTGCCAGCACCACCCGGGGGAAGGCGGTTTCACCCCTCCACTTT. Its translation is CASTTRGKAVSPLHF. This chain joins TRBV7-6 and TRBJ1-6; the D gene is possibly TRBD1 (5 bases). V was trimmed by 7 bases and J by 9 bases, leaving 19 bases between them. The germline V gene has CDR1 SGHVS and CDR2 FNYEAQ. The length of the CDR3 is 15 residues.

The chain has TRBV23-1 and TRBJ1-6; D perhaps matches TRBD1 (6 bases). TRBV23-1 has ORF status, its function being uncertain. This CDR3 is built from 15 residues. Trimming left V 10 bases short and J 3 bases short, with 16 bases between. CDR3: CATSGDGDYNSPLHF. For the CDR3, the DNA is TGCGCCACCTCAGGGGATGGTGACTATAATTCACCCCTCCACTTT.

This chain joins TRBV3-1 (or the pseudogene TRBV3-2) and TRBJ2-2, with a tentative D call TRBD2 (5 bases). Germline assignment: CDR1 LGHDT and CDR2 YNNKEL (reference sequence). Between the trimmed V and J ends, which lost 1 base and 0 bases, there was a span of 9 bases. CDR3 length equals 16 residues. The CDR3 spells CASSQVGAANTGELFF. In DNA, the CDR3 is TGTGCCAGCAGCCAAGTTGGAGCGGCGAACACCGGGGAGCTGTTTTTT.

The chain uses TRBV4-1 and TRBJ2-3; tentative D call: TRBD2 (6 bases). This CDR3 region has 15 residues. With 0 bases removed from V and 1 base from J, the gap between germline ends came to 8 bases. Germline assignment: CDR1 MGHRA and CDR2 YSYEKL. This chain's CDR3 is CASSQEAGRTDTQYF. CDR3 nucleotides: TGCGCCAGCAGCCAAGAGGCGGGGCGCACAGATACGCAGTATTTT.

The V call is TRBV7-6, the J call TRBJ2-1; 9 nucleotides agree with TRBD2. J gave up 7 bases and V 5 bases, and 15 bases lay outside the gene matches. This CDR3 comprises 17 residues. Germline V gives CDR1 SGHVS, CDR2 FNYEAQ. In DNA, the CDR3 is TGTGCCAGCAGCCTAAGCGGCAGCGGGAGGCCCGGGAATGAGCAGTTCTTC. Its translation is CASSLSGSGRPGNEQFF.

The chain uses TRBV18 and TRBJ1-2; D possibly corresponds to TRBD1 (6 bases). Trimming shortened V by 2 bases and J by 9 bases, and 13 bases separated the two germline ends. The germline V gene encodes CDR1 KGHSH and CDR2 LQKENI. The CDR3 has 13 residues. CDR3 bases: TGTGCCAGCTCACCAGGACAGAAGGATAGCTACACCTTC. Translation: CASSPGQKDSYTF.

This clone was seen a single time. The chain carries TRBV6-5 and TRBJ1-2, with 10 positions matching TRBD1. V was pared by 6 bases and J by 8 bases, with 9 bases of the junction left unmatched. The CDR3 loop spans 14 amino acids. Germline-derived CDR1 and CDR2 are MNHEY and SVGAGI. This CDR3 reads CASSRDRGQDGYTF. The CDR3 nucleotides are TGTGCCAGCAGCCGGGACAGGGGACAGGACGGCTACACCTTC.

The chain links TRBV7-6 to TRBJ1-6; D gene ambiguous. The CDR3 spans 15 residues. Trimming removed 1 base at V and 10 bases at J, with 14 bases between. Germline assignment: CDR1 SGHVS and CDR2 FNYEAQ. In DNA form, the CDR3 reads TGTGCCAGCAGCTTAGGAGTCGAGGATGGCTCACCCCTCCACTTT. This gives the protein CASSLGVEDGSPLHF.